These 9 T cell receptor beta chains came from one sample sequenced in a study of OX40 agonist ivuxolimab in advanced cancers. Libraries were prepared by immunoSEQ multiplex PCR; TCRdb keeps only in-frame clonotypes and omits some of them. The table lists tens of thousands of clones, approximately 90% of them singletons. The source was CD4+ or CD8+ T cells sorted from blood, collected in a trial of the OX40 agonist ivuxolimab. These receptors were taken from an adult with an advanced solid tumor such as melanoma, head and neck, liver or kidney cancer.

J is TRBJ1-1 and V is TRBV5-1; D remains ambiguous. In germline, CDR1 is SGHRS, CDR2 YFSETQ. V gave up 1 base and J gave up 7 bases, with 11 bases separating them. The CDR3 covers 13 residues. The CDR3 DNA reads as TGCGCCAGCAGCTTGTCGGGCCGGGGTGAAGCTTTCTTT. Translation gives CASSLSGRGEAFF.

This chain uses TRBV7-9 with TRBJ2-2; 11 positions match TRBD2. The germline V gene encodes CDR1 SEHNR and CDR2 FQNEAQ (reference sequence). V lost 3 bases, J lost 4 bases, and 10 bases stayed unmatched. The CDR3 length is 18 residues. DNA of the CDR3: TGTGCCAGCAGCTTGACTAGCGGGAAATACTCCGGCACCGGGGAGCTGTTTTTT. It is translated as CASSLTSGKYSGTGELFF.

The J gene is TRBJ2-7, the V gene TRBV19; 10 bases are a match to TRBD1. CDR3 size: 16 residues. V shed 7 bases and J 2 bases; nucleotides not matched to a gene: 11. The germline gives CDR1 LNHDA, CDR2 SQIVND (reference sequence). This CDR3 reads CASTPRTGGPPYEQYF. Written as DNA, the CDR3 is TGTGCCAGTACCCCGAGGACAGGGGGGCCTCCCTACGAGCAGTACTTC. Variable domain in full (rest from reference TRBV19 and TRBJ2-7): DGGITQSPKYLFRKEGQNVTLSCEQNLNHDAMYWYRQDPGQGLRLIYYSQIVNDFQKGDIAEGYSVSREKKESFPLTVTSAQKNPTAFYLCASTPRTGGPPYEQYFGPGTRLTVT.

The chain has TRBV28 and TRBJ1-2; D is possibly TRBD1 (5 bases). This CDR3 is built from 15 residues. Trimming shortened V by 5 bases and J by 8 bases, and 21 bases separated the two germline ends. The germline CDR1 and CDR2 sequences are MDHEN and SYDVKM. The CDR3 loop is CASSQSPGTAGGYTF. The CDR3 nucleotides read TGTGCCAGCAGTCAGAGCCCCGGGACCGCCGGAGGCTACACCTTC.

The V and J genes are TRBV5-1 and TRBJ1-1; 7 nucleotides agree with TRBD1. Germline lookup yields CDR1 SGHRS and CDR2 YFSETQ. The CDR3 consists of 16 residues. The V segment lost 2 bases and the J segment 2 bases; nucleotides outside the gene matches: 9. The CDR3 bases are TGCGCCAGCAGCTTTCGAGACAGGGACTACAACACTGAAGCTTTCTTT. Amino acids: CASSFRDRDYNTEAFF.

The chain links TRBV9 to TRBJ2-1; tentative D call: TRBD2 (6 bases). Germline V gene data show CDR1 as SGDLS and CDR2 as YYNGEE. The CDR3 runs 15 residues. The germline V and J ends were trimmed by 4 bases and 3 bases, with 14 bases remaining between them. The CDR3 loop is CASSHRDSYYNEQFF. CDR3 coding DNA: TGTGCCAGCAGCCACCGGGACTCCTACTACAATGAGCAGTTCTTC.

The chain's CDR3 is CASRRKPGGSYEQYF. Here the CDR3 DNA reads TGTGCCAGCAGAAGAAAACCGGGCGGAAGTTACGAGCAGTACTTC. J is TRBJ2-7 and V is TRBV7-9; D uncertain. Trimming shortened V by 6 bases and J by 4 bases, and 19 bases separated the two germline ends. Germline lookup yields CDR1 SEHNR and CDR2 FQNEAQ (reference sequence). The CDR3 has 15 residues.

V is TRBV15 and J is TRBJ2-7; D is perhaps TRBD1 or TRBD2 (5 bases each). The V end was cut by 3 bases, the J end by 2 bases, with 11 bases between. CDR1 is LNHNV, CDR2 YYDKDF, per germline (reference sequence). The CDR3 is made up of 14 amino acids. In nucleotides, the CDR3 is TGTGCCACCAGCAGGGGACCGCCTGCCTACGAGCAGTACTTC. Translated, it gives CATSRGPPAYEQYF.

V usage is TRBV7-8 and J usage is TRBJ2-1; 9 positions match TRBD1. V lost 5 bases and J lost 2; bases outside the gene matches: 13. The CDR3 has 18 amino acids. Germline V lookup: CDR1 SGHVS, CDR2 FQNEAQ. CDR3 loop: CASSPRDRAGITYNEQFF. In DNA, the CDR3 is TGTGCCAGCAGCCCCCGGGACAGGGCAGGAATCACCTACAATGAGCAGTTCTTC.